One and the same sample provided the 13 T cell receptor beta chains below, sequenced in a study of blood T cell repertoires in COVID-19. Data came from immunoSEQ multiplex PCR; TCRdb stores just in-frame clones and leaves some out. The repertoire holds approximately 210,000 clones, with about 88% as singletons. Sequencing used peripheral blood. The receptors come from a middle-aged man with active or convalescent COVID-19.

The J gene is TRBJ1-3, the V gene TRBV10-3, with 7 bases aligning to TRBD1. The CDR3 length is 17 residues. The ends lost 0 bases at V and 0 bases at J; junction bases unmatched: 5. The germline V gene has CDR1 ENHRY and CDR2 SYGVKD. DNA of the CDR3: TGTGCCATCAGTGAGTCGGTCAGGGGGATCTCTGGAAACACCATATATTTT. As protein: CAISESVRGISGNTIYF.

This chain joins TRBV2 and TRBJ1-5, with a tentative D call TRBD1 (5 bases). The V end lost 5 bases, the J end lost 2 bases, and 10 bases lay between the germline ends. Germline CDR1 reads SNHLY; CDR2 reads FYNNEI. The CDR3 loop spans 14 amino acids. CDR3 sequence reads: CASSLDSGNQPQHF. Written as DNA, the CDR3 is TGTGCCAGCAGTTTAGACAGTGGCAATCAGCCCCAGCATTTT.

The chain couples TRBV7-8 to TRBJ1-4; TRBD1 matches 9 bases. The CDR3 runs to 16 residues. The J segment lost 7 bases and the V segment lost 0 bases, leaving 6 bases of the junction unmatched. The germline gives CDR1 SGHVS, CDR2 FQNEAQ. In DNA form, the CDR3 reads TGTGCCAGCAGCTTAGCCGGGACAGGGAACGGTGAAAAACTGTTTTTT. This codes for CASSLAGTGNGEKLFF.

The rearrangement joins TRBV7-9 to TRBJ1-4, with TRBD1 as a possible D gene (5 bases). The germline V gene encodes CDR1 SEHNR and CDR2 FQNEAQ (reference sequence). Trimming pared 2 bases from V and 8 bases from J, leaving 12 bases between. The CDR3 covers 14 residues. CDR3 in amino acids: CASSLSQGGEKLFF. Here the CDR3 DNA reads TGTGCCAGCAGCTTATCGCAGGGAGGAGAAAAACTGTTTTTT.

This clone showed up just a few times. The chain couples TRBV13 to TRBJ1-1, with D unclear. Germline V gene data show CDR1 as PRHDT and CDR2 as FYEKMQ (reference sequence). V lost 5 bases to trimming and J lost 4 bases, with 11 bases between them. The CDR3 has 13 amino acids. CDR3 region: CASSPSFSTEAFF. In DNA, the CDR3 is TGTGCCAGCAGCCCTTCCTTTAGCACTGAAGCTTTCTTT.

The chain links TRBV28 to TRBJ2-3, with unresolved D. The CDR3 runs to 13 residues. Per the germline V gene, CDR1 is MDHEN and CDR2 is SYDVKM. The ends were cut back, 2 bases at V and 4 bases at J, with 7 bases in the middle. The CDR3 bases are TGTGCCAGCAGTTTAGAGAAAGCAGATACGCAGTATTTT. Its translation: CASSLEKADTQYF.

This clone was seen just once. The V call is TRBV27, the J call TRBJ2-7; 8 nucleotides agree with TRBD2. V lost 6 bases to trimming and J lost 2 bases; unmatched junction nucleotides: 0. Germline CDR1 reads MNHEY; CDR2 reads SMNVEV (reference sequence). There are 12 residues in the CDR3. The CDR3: CASRGLAYEQYF. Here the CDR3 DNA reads TGTGCCAGCAGGGGACTAGCCTACGAGCAGTACTTC.

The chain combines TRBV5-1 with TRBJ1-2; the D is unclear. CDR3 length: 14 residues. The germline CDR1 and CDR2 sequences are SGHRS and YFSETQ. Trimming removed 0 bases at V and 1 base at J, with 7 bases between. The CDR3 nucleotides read TGCGCCAGCAGCTTGGCGTCCGGTAACTATGGCTACACCTTC. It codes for CASSLASGNYGYTF.

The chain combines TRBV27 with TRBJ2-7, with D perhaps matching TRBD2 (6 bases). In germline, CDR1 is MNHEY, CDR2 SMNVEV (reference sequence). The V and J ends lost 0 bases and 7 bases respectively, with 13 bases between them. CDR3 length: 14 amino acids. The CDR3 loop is CASSLSVGAGEQYF. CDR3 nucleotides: TGTGCCAGCAGTTTATCGGTGGGCGCGGGGGAGCAGTACTTC.

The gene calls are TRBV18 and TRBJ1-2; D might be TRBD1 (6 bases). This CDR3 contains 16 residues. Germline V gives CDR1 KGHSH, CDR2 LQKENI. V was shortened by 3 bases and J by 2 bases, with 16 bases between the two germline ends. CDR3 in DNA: TGTGCCAGCTCACCCCGCCAGACAGGAGAAAACTATGGCTACACCTTC. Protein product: CASSPRQTGENYGYTF.

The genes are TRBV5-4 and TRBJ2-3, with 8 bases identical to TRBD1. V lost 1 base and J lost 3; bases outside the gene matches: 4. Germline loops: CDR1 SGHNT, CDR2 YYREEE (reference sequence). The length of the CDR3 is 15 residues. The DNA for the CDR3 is TGTGCCAGCAGCTTGACAGGGGGTCGTACAGATACGCAGTATTTT. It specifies CASSLTGGRTDTQYF.

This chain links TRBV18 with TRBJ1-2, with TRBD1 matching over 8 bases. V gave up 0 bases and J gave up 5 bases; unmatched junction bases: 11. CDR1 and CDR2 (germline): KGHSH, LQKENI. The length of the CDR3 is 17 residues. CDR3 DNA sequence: TGTGCCAGCTCACCACCGGTTGGTGGGCAGGGGGCGTATGGCTACACCTTC. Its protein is CASSPPVGGQGAYGYTF.

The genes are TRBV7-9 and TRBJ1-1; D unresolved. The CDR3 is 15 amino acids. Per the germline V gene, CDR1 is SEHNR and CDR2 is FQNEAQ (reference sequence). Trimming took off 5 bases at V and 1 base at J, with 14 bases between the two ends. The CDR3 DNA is TGTGCCAGCAGCCGACCTGGAGCCTGGAACACTGAAGCTTTCTTT. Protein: CASSRPGAWNTEAFF.